The clone carrying this T cell receptor beta chain was observed once. Method: immunoSEQ multiplex PCR; TCRdb's copy keeps in-frame clones and lacks some. Among about 100,000 clones listed, around 87% were seen once. This entry comes from a study of T cell responses to AZD1222 COVID-19 vaccine. Germline V CDR1 and CDR2: MNHNS, SASEGT. Trimming shortened V by 1 base and J by 12 bases, and 13 bases separated the two germline ends. This CDR3 has 13 amino acids. The origin of this receptor is an adult in good health. The chain is built from TRBV6-1 and TRBJ1-5; no clear D. The sample consisted of peripheral blood, taken on day 0 of AZD1222 vaccination. Here the CDR3 reads CASSEGYGALQHF. The DNA of the CDR3 is TGTGCCAGCAGTGAAGGGTACGGAGCGCTCCAGCATTTT.